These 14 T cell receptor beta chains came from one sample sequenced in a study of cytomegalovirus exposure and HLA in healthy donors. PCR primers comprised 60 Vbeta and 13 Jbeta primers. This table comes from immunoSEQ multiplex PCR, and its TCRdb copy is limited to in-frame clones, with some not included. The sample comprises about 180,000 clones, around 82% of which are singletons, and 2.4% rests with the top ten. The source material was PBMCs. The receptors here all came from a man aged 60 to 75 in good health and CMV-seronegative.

CDR3 sequence: CASSLPGPQPQHF. The CDR3 region has the DNA TGTGCCAGCAGTTTACCAGGGCCACAGCCCCAGCATTTT. The rearrangement uses TRBV28 and TRBJ1-5, with a tentative D call TRBD1 (5 bases). The CDR3 is 13 residues long. Germline V CDR1 and CDR2: MDHEN, SYDVKM. V lost 2 bases to trimming and J lost 7 bases, with 9 bases between them.

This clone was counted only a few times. Here the CDR3 reads CASTPDSLQYF. In nucleotides, the CDR3 is TGTGCCAGCACCCCGGACAGCCTGCAGTACTTC. V usage is TRBV2 and J usage is TRBJ2-7; possibly TRBD1 for D (6 bases). CDR3 size: 11 residues. Deletions cut 7 bases from V and 9 bases from J, with 13 bases between. CDR1 SNHLY and CDR2 FYNNEI come from the germline V gene. Based on the CDR3 plus reference TRBV2 and TRBJ2-7, the full variable domain is EPEVTQTPSHQVTQMGQEVILRCVPISNHLYFYWYRQILGQKVEFLVSFYNNEISEKSEIFDDQFSVERPDGSNFTLKIRSTKLEDSAMYFCASTPDSLQYFGPGTRLTVT.

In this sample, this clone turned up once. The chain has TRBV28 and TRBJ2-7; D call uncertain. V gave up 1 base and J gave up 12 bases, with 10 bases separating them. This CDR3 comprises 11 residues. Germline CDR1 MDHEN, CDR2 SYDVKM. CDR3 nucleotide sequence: TGTGCCAGCAGTTTATTGGGCTCGTTGTACTTC. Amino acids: CASSLLGSLYF.

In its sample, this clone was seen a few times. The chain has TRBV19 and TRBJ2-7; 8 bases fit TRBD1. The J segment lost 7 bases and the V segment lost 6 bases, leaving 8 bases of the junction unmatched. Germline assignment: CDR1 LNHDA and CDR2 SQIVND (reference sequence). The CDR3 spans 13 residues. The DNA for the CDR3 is TGTGCCAGTAGAAATGACAGGGGCAGGGAGCAGTACTTC. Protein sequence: CASRNDRGREQYF.

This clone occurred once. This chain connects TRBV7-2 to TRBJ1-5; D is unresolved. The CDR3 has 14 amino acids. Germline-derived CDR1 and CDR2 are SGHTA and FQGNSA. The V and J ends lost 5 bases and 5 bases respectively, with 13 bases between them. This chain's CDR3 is CASSLRWRDQPQHF. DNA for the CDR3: TGTGCCAGCAGCCTCCGTTGGAGGGATCAGCCCCAGCATTTT.

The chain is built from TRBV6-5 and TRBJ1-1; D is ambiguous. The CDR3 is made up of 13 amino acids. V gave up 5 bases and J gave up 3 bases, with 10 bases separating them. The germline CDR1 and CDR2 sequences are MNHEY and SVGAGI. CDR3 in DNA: TGTGCCAGCAGTCAGATTCAGGACACTGAAGCTTTCTTT. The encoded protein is CASSQIQDTEAFF.

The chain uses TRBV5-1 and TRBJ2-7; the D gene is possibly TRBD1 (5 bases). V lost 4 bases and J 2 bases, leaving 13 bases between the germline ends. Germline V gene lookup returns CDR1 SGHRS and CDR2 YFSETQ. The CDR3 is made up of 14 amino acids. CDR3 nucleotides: TGCGCCAGCAGCCAAGGGGTGGTAGCCTACGAGCAGTACTTC. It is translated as CASSQGVVAYEQYF.

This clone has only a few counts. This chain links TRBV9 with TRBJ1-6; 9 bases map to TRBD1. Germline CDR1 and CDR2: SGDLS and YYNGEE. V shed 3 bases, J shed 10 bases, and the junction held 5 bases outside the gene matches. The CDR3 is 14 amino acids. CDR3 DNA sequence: TGTGCCAGCAGCGCAGGACAGGGGCGGTCACCCCTCCACTTT. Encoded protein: CASSAGQGRSPLHF.

The CDR3 sequence: CASRVQGTEAFF. The CDR3 region has the DNA TGTGCCAGCAGGGTCCAGGGTACTGAAGCTTTCTTT. This chain connects TRBV6-1 to TRBJ1-1, with D possibly TRBD1 on 5 matching bases. This CDR3 contains 12 residues. V lost 6 bases to trimming and J lost 5 bases, with 10 bases between them. Germline V CDR1 and CDR2: MNHNS, SASEGT.

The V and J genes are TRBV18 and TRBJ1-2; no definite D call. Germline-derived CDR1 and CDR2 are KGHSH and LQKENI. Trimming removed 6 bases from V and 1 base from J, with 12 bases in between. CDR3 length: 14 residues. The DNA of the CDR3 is TGTGCCAGCTCTTCCGGACTGGATAACTATGGCTACACCTTC. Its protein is CASSSGLDNYGYTF.

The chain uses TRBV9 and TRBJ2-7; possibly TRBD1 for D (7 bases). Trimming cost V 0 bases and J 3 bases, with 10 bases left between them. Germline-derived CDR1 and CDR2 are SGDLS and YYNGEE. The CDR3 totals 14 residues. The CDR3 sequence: CASSVAQGGYEQYF. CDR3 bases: TGTGCCAGCAGCGTAGCCCAGGGGGGCTACGAGCAGTACTTC. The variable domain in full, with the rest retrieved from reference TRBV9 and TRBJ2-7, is DSGVTQTPKHLITATGQRVTLRCSPRSGDLSVYWYQQSLDQGLQFLIQYYNGEERAKGNILERFSAQQFPDLHSELNLSSLELGDSALYFCASSVAQGGYEQYFGPGTRLTVT.

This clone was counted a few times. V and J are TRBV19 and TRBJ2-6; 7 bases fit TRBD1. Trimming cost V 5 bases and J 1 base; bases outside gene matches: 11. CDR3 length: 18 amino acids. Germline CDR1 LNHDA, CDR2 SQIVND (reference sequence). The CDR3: CASSAHRGLRSGANVLTF. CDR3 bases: TGTGCCAGTAGTGCGCACAGGGGTCTACGATCTGGGGCCAACGTCCTGACTTTC. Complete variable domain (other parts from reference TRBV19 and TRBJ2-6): DGGITQSPKYLFRKEGQNVTLSCEQNLNHDAMYWYRQDPGQGLRLIYYSQIVNDFQKGDIAEGYSVSREKKESFPLTVTSAQKNPTAFYLCASSAHRGLRSGANVLTFGAGSRLTVL.

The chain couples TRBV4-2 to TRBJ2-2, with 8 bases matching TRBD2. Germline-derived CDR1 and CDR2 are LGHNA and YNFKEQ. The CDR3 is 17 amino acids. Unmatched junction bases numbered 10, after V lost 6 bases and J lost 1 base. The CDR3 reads CASRSPPGLENTGELFF. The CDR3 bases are TGTGCCAGCAGAAGTCCTCCGGGACTAGAGAACACCGGGGAGCTGTTTTTT.

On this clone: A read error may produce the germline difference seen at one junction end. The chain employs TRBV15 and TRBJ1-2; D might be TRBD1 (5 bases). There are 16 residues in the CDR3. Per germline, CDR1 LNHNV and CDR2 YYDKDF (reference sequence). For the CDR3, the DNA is TGTGCCACCAGCAAAGATCTTCGATTCGGACATGATGGCTACCCCTTC. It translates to CATSKDLRFGHDGYPF.